The 32 T cell receptor beta chains reported below all come from one sample, sequenced in a study of cytomegalovirus exposure and HLA in healthy donors. The data were produced by immunoSEQ multiplex PCR, yet TCRdb's version contains in-frame clones alone and is incomplete. This repertoire shows 120,000 or so clones, about nine tenths found once; its top ten account for approximately 2%. Sequencing was performed on PBMCs. These receptor sequences come from a woman aged 18-35 years in good health and CMV-seronegative.

The genes are TRBV28 and TRBJ1-3; D remains ambiguous. This CDR3 comprises 14 residues. Germline-derived CDR1 and CDR2 are MDHEN and SYDVKM. The V end lost 3 bases, the J end lost 5 bases, and 11 bases lay between the germline ends. CDR3 amino acids: CASSFSRGRNTIYF. The DNA for the CDR3 is TGTGCCAGCAGTTTTTCGAGAGGGAGAAACACCATATATTTT.

The chain is built from TRBV5-6 and TRBJ2-7; 8 positions match TRBD1. Germline lookup yields CDR1 SGHDT and CDR2 YYEEEE. The V gene end was trimmed by 0 bases and the J gene end by 3 bases; junction bases not matched to a gene: 5. This CDR3 is 15 amino acids long. CDR3 nucleotide sequence: TGTGCCAGCAGCTTGGCAGGGGGCGGGTTCTACGAGCAGTACTTC. Its translation is CASSLAGGGFYEQYF.

V gene TRBV7-6 combines with J gene TRBJ2-7, with 9 nucleotides matching TRBD1. With V trimmed by 5 bases and J by 3 bases, 11 bases remained unmatched. The CDR3 is 16 residues long. Germline CDR1 and CDR2: SGHVS and FNYEAQ. The CDR3 coding sequence is TGTGCCAGCAGCCCCCTTGCGGGACAGGGCTACTACGAGCAGTACTTC. Amino acids: CASSPLAGQGYYEQYF.

The V gene is TRBV7-3, the J gene TRBJ2-1, with D perhaps TRBD2 (5 bases). Trimming shortened V by 6 bases and J by 0 bases, and 9 bases separated the two germline ends. The germline CDR1 and CDR2 sequences are SGHTA and FQGTGA. CDR3 length: 14 residues. CDR3 loop: CASSETSSYNEQFF. CDR3 DNA: TGTGCCAGCAGTGAAACTAGCTCCTACAATGAGCAGTTCTTC.

The rearrangement links TRBV10-3 to TRBJ1-1; D is undetermined. V lost 1 base to trimming and J lost 5 bases, with 5 bases between them. This CDR3 region has 12 residues. Germline V CDR1 and CDR2: ENHRY, SYGVKD. DNA of the CDR3: TGTGCCATCAGTGAGTATAAAACTGAAGCTTTCTTT. Protein sequence: CAISEYKTEAFF.

This clone was observed a handful of times. V is TRBV7-9 and J is TRBJ2-7, with 7 bases fitting TRBD2. This CDR3 has 14 residues. Trimming took 2 bases from V and 4 from J; bases not matched to a gene: 5. Per germline, CDR1 SEHNR and CDR2 FQNEAQ (reference sequence). The CDR3 DNA reads TGTGCCAGCAGCTTATCGGCGGGAGAGTACGAGCAGTACTTC. It is translated as CASSLSAGEYEQYF.

The chain joins TRBV4-1 to TRBJ2-4, with TRBD2 identical over 8 bases. CDR1 MGHRA and CDR2 YSYEKL come from the germline V gene. V trimming: 3 bases; J trimming: 8 bases; junction bases outside the gene matches: 9. The CDR3 runs 15 residues. CDR3 loop: CASSHGGRTADIQYF. The CDR3 DNA reads TGCGCCAGCAGCCATGGCGGGAGGACCGCCGACATTCAGTACTTC.

This chain joins TRBV7-6 and TRBJ1-4, with D unclear. Trimming removed 3 bases at V and 0 bases at J, with 8 bases between. The CDR3 extends over 15 amino acids. Looked up from germline, CDR1 is SGHVS and CDR2 is FNYEAQ. The DNA of the CDR3 is TGTGCCAGCAGCTTGACTGATACAACTAATGAAAAACTGTTTTTT. As protein: CASSLTDTTNEKLFF.

V is TRBV6-1 and J is TRBJ2-2; D possibly corresponds to TRBD2 (5 bases). V gave up 7 bases and J gave up 8 bases, with 17 bases separating them. Germline V gene sequence: CDR1 MNHNS, CDR2 SASEGT. This CDR3 region has 14 residues. In DNA, the CDR3 is TGTGCCAGCACGTTGGACTCGGCATTTGGGGAGCTGTTTTTT. Its translation: CASTLDSAFGELFF.

This clone is a singleton in its sample. The chain links TRBV10-3 to TRBJ2-7; 10 nucleotides align to TRBD1. CDR3 length equals 14 residues. V lost 4 bases and J lost 4; bases outside the gene matches: 4. Looked up from germline, CDR1 is ENHRY and CDR2 is SYGVKD. The CDR3 region has the DNA TGTGCCATCAGTGTAGGGGACAGGGGTTACGAGCAGTACTTC. Its protein product is CAISVGDRGYEQYF.

This clone was counted a single time. This chain links TRBV21-1 with TRBJ2-3; the tabulated D call, TRBD2, remains unverified against the DNA. TRBV21-1 corresponds to a pseudogene. The CDR3 is 14 residues long. In DNA, the CDR3 is TGTGCCAGCAGCAAGCGGGAATCGCACGATACGCAGTATTTT. Residues: CASSKRESHDTQYF.

This sequence joins TRBV5-5 and TRBJ2-1; D gene ambiguous. V lost 4 bases and J lost 7, with 9 bases in between. This CDR3 has 12 residues. Germline CDR1 SGHKS, CDR2 YYEKEE (reference sequence). DNA of the CDR3: TGTGCCAGCAGCCTTACCGGGAATGAGCAGTTCTTC. Encoded protein: CASSLTGNEQFF.

CDR3 coding DNA: TGTGCCAGCAGTTTCGGTAGCGGGAGGGACGAGCAGTACTTC. It translates to CASSFGSGRDEQYF. V usage is TRBV28 and J usage is TRBJ2-7; 11 nucleotides agree with TRBD2. This CDR3 is built from 14 residues. Germline trimming cut 3 bases from V and 5 bases from J; bases unmatched to any gene: 3. Germline CDR1 MDHEN, CDR2 SYDVKM.

The chain uses TRBV5-1 and TRBJ1-2, with a tentative D call TRBD1 (5 bases). The germline V and J ends were trimmed by 4 bases and 6 bases, with 10 bases remaining between them. The CDR3 runs 12 residues. Looked up from germline, CDR1 is SGHRS and CDR2 is YFSETQ. CDR3 loop: CASSPGGNGYTF. CDR3 bases: TGCGCCAGCAGCCCCGGGGGGAATGGCTACACCTTC.

The chain is built from TRBV18 and TRBJ2-1; D is unresolved. V was shortened by 3 bases and J by 0 bases, with 9 bases between the two germline ends. CDR1 KGHSH and CDR2 LQKENI come from the germline V gene. This CDR3 has 15 residues. CDR3 loop: CASSPDTHSYNEQFF. The CDR3 coding sequence is TGTGCCAGCTCACCTGACACGCACTCCTACAATGAGCAGTTCTTC.

The chain combines TRBV5-1 with TRBJ1-1; maybe TRBD1 (5 bases). Germline values: CDR1 SGHRS, CDR2 YFSETQ. The CDR3 spans 16 residues. V was clipped by 5 bases and J by 4 bases, with 21 bases between them. The CDR3: CASSFSPAGLRTEAFF. CDR3 in DNA: TGCGCCAGCAGTTTTTCACCTGCAGGGTTGCGCACTGAAGCTTTCTTT.

J is TRBJ2-7 and V is TRBV7-9; 7 bases agree with TRBD1. Unmatched junction bases numbered 7, after V lost 5 bases and J lost 6 bases. Germline V gives CDR1 SEHNR, CDR2 FQNEAQ (reference sequence). This CDR3 is built from 13 residues. CDR3 bases: TGTGCCAGCAGCCCTAAGACAGGGCCCGAGCAGTACTTC. It codes for CASSPKTGPEQYF.

This clone was found once. V gene TRBV15 combines with J gene TRBJ1-2, with a possible D match to TRBD1 (5 bases). The germline gives CDR1 LNHNV, CDR2 YYDKDF (reference sequence). Trimming took off 5 bases at V and 2 bases at J, with 12 bases between the two ends. CDR3 length equals 14 residues. The CDR3: CATSSRTSNYGYTF. In nucleotides, the CDR3 is TGTGCCACCAGCTCCAGGACATCAAACTATGGCTACACCTTC.

This sequence joins TRBV4-1 and TRBJ2-1, with D maybe TRBD2 (5 bases). Trimming pared 3 bases from V and 7 bases from J, leaving 22 bases between. The CDR3 sequence is 17 residues long. Germline lookup yields CDR1 MGHRA and CDR2 YSYEKL. Written as DNA, the CDR3 is TGCGCCAGCAGCCACGGAACTCTGAGGGATGGCCGGAATGAGCAGTTCTTC. Protein product: CASSHGTLRDGRNEQFF.

For this clone: The junction does not match germline at one end; this may be a read error. At the DNA level, this CDR3 is encoded by other sequences in the same sample as well. The rearrangement links TRBV30 to TRBJ1-2; 7 bases line up with TRBD1. From germline, CDR1 is GTSNPN and CDR2 SVGIG (reference sequence). CDR3 size: 13 residues. The CDR3 loop reads CAWSVQAGGSNTF. The CDR3 DNA is TGTGCTTGGAGTGTGCAGGCAGGGGGAAGTAACACCTTC.

The rearrangement joins TRBV30 to TRBJ1-2; 8 positions match TRBD1. CDR1 is GTSNPN, CDR2 SVGIG, per germline (reference sequence). This CDR3 spans 14 amino acids. With V trimmed by 3 bases and J by 2 bases, 5 bases remained unmatched. DNA for the CDR3: TGTGCCTGGAGAAGGGACAGGATAAACTATGGCTACACCTTC. This sequence encodes CAWRRDRINYGYTF.

This rearrangement joins TRBV19 to TRBJ2-1, with D possibly being TRBD2 (5 bases). The germline V and J ends were trimmed by 4 bases and 8 bases, with 12 bases remaining between them. This CDR3 has 13 residues. Per the germline V gene, CDR1 is LNHDA and CDR2 is SQIVND (reference sequence). The CDR3 DNA follows: TGTGCCAGTAGTAGTGGGTCGAGGGATGAGCAGTTCTTC. As protein: CASSSGSRDEQFF.

This sequence joins TRBV9 and TRBJ2-1; 7 bases match TRBD1. The V gene end was trimmed by 6 bases and the J gene end by 4 bases; junction bases not matched to a gene: 4. Germline lookup yields CDR1 SGDLS and CDR2 YYNGEE. The CDR3 totals 13 residues. CDR3 amino acids: CASNRGSYNEQFF. The CDR3, as DNA: TGTGCCAGCAACAGGGGTTCATACAATGAGCAGTTCTTC. The variable domain in full, with the rest retrieved from reference TRBV9 and TRBJ2-1, is DSGVTQTPKHLITATGQRVTLRCSPRSGDLSVYWYQQSLDQGLQFLIQYYNGEERAKGNILERFSAQQFPDLHSELNLSSLELGDSALYFCASNRGSYNEQFFGPGTRLTVL.

The chain recombines TRBV9 with TRBJ2-7; D might be TRBD2 (5 bases). Germline V CDR1 and CDR2: SGDLS, YYNGEE. V was clipped by 0 bases and J by 3 bases, with 10 bases between them. This CDR3 has 14 amino acids. The CDR3 is CASSVAGIGYEQYF. The CDR3 nucleotides are TGTGCCAGCAGCGTAGCGGGAATTGGCTACGAGCAGTACTTC. The full variable domain, its missing parts supplied by reference TRBV9 and TRBJ2-7, is DSGVTQTPKHLITATGQRVTLRCSPRSGDLSVYWYQQSLDQGLQFLIQYYNGEERAKGNILERFSAQQFPDLHSELNLSSLELGDSALYFCASSVAGIGYEQYFGPGTRLTVT.

This sequence joins TRBV30 and TRBJ1-1; D remains unclear. Germline V lookup: CDR1 GTSNPN, CDR2 SVGIG (reference sequence). V lost 0 bases to trimming and J lost 4 bases, with 6 bases between them. The CDR3 covers 12 residues. The CDR3 reads CAWSVSGTEAFF. CDR3 DNA: TGTGCCTGGAGTGTCTCGGGCACTGAAGCTTTCTTT.

The J gene is TRBJ2-7, the V gene TRBV4-1; 14 nucleotides align to TRBD2. This CDR3 is 18 amino acids long. The germline gives CDR1 MGHRA, CDR2 YSYEKL. Trimming at V came to 4 bases and at J to 3 bases, leaving 11 bases not matched to a gene. The CDR3 region is CASSRPGGLAGDVYEQYF. CDR3 sequence (DNA): TGCGCCAGCAGCCGGCCGGGGGGACTAGCGGGAGATGTCTACGAGCAGTACTTC.

The chain links TRBV25-1 to TRBJ2-7; 16 positions agree with TRBD2. After removal of 3 bases from V and 7 bases from J, the junction contained 3 bases not matched to a gene. The length of the CDR3 is 15 residues. CDR1 and CDR2 (germline): MGHDK, SYGVNS. The CDR3 loop reads CASSEGLAGGQEQYF. The CDR3 DNA reads as TGTGCCAGCAGTGAGGGACTAGCGGGGGGGCAGGAGCAGTACTTC.

This rearrangement joins TRBV11-2 to TRBJ2-7, with D tentatively TRBD2 (6 bases). V gave up 4 bases and J gave up 1 base, with 14 bases separating them. The CDR3 has 15 residues. Per the germline V gene, CDR1 is SGHAT and CDR2 is FQNNGV. The CDR3 DNA reads TGTGCCAGCAGCTCTTCCGGGACTGTTTCCTACGAGCAGTACTTC. Residues: CASSSSGTVSYEQYF.

This chain uses TRBV29-1 with TRBJ2-3, with 8 bases lining up with TRBD2. The CDR3 has 16 residues. The germline V gene encodes CDR1 SQVTM and CDR2 ANQGSEA. V was clipped by 3 bases and J by 2 bases; unmatched bases: 10. The CDR3 coding sequence is TGCAGCGTTGAGCCCTACGCACTAGCGGTCACAGATACGCAGTATTTT. Translated: CSVEPYALAVTDTQYF.

The DNA for the CDR3 is TGTGCCAGCACGCAGGGGGGTGGGGCGGTTGAAAAACTGTTTTTT. Its translation: CASTQGGGAVEKLFF. The chain has TRBV2 and TRBJ1-4; 7 bases align to TRBD1. The CDR3 is 15 residues long. V gave up 7 bases and J gave up 7 bases; unmatched junction bases: 12. Germline V gene lookup returns CDR1 SNHLY and CDR2 FYNNEI.

The V call is TRBV5-1, the J call TRBJ2-2; TRBD2 matches at 9 bases. Trimming took 2 bases from V and 2 from J; bases not matched to a gene: 7. Germline CDR1 SGHRS, CDR2 YFSETQ. The CDR3 is 17 residues long. In DNA, the CDR3 is TGCGCCAGCAGCTTTTCGCTAGCGGGACCTAACACCGGGGAGCTGTTTTTT. It yields the protein CASSFSLAGPNTGELFF.

This clone has just a few counts. This sequence joins TRBV10-1 and TRBJ2-7; weak D call: TRBD2 (5 bases). In germline, CDR1 is WNHNN, CDR2 SYGVQD (reference sequence). CDR3 length equals 13 residues. The V and J ends lost 0 bases and 6 bases respectively, with 9 bases between them. The CDR3 nucleotides are TGCGCCAGCAGTGAGTCGGGGAGCCTCGAGCAGTACTTC. This sequence encodes CASSESGSLEQYF.